The rows below give T cell receptor beta chains drawn from one sample of a study of technical replicates of blood from several donors. Here immunoSEQ multiplex PCR was the method, and the copy in TCRdb shows in-frame clones only, minus some. The repertoire includes approximately 13,000 clones, around 86% of them detected once, and about an eighth sits in the top ten. The sequenced sample consisted of PBMCs. The receptors shown here come from a human donor in good health. The CDR3 runs from the conserved cysteine through the conserved F or W. Clone size is not always given. Where it is, it says once, few, many or a class for expanded clones.

clone_size,v_call,j_call,cdr3_aa
once,TRBV5-1,TRBJ2-7,CASSLGTGEYEQYF
-,TRBV7-3,TRBJ2-6,CASSPGSGANVLTF
-,TRBV27,TRBJ2-7,CASSYPTSGNRDAYEQYF
-,TRBV28,TRBJ2-7,CASSSPRLAVFDYEQYF
-,TRBV19,TRBJ2-1,CASSLNLAGHNEQFF
-,TRBV19,TRBJ1-5,CASSIGDGGGNQPQHF
-,TRBV21-1,TRBJ1-3,CASSKSRADSGNTIYF
-,TRBV6-1,TRBJ2-5,CASSEGREGWETQYF
once,TRBV6-6,TRBJ2-1,CASTGTSVNEQFF
-,TRBV6-5,TRBJ1-1,CASSLGGSEAFF
-,TRBV6-5,TRBJ1-5,CASRGGVGSNQPQHF
few,TRBV4-2,TRBJ1-1,CASSLTPDGGTEAFF
-,TRBV29-1,TRBJ1-1,CSVEVLGENTEAFF
-,TRBV5-6,TRBJ1-1,CASSLKTEAFF
-,TRBV5-4,TRBJ2-1,CASSLAWQSVHSYNEQFF
-,TRBV5-1,TRBJ2-7,CASSLAYEQYF
-,TRBV7-8,TRBJ2-7,CASSSPQGRTVYEQYF
-,TRBV19,TRBJ1-4,CATRDRGTNEKLFF
-,TRBV6-5,TRBJ2-1,CASSSTDYNEQFF
-,TRBV19,TRBJ2-1,CASRSLIANEQFF
-,TRBV4-2,TRBJ2-3,CASSQDLASGDTDTQYF
-,TRBV7-8,TRBJ1-5,CASSPDRVRFPYQPQHF
-,TRBV10-1,TRBJ2-2,CASSESGGLAGGPNTGELFF
-,TRBV19,TRBJ1-2,CASSARDTYGYTF
-,TRBV6-5,TRBJ2-3,CATRPGGGHTDTQYF
-,TRBV19,TRBJ2-2,CASRGQGVGELFF
-,TRBV6-5,TRBJ2-3,CASSKLGTDTQYF
-,TRBV5-6,TRBJ2-6,CASSLGFDLAGANVLTF
-,TRBV6-4,TRBJ2-1,CASSEGASASNEQFF
-,TRBV14,TRBJ1-4,CASSHGTGGKLFF
-,TRBV6-5,TRBJ2-7,CASSYLDRGYEQYF
-,TRBV19,TRBJ1-2,CASTATTGYGYTF
few,TRBV5-1,TRBJ2-7,CASSLEGLVSPEQYF